These 22 T cell receptor beta chains came from one sample sequenced in a study of T-cell reconstitution after alpha-beta-depleted transplantation in children. During its preparation, the TCRbeta library received unique molecular identifiers. Each CDR3 protein gets one entry after TCRdb re-called the PCR reads with MiXCR. Among around 530,000 distinct CDR3 sequences, 32% were seen once, and the ten largest hold less than 2.5%. The sequenced sample was PBMCs from the stem cell graft donor, obtained from the stem cell graft. The receptors here all came from a human donor who donated a stem cell graft to a child with aplastic anemia.

This rearrangement joins TRBV20-1 to TRBJ2-1, with no clear D. This CDR3 contains 14 residues. Germline CDR1 and CDR2: DFQATT and SNEGSKA (reference sequence). Trimming took off 3 bases at V and 1 base at J, with 10 bases between the two ends. The CDR3 nucleotides are TGCAGTGCTAGTGGCGGCCTGTCCTACAATGAGCAGTTCTTC. Its translation is CSASGGLSYNEQFF.

This clonotype has only a few counts. The chain is built from TRBV9 and TRBJ2-7, with D tentatively TRBD1 or TRBD2 (5 bases each). The CDR3 runs 14 residues. Germline loops: CDR1 SGDLS, CDR2 YYNGEE. Between the trimmed V and J ends, which lost 0 bases and 0 bases, there was a span of 7 bases. The CDR3 here is CASSVGDGSYEQYF. For the CDR3, the DNA is TGTGCCAGCAGCGTAGGGGACGGCTCCTACGAGCAGTACTTC. Full variable domain (rest looked up from reference TRBV9 and TRBJ2-7): DSGVTQTPKHLITATGQRVTLRCSPRSGDLSVYWYQQSLDQGLQFLIQYYNGEERAKGNILERFSAQQFPDLHSELNLSSLELGDSALYFCASSVGDGSYEQYFGPGTRLTVT.

Written as DNA, the CDR3 is TGTGCCAGCAGTCACAGGGGGGTTGGTGAAAAACTGTTTTTT. Translating gives CASSHRGVGEKLFF. The chain links TRBV12-3 or TRBV12-4 to TRBJ1-4; 8 bases fit TRBD1. V lost 5 bases to trimming and J lost 7 bases; unmatched junction nucleotides: 6. CDR3 length equals 14 residues.

This clonotype has a handful of counts. The rearrangement joins TRBV7-2 to TRBJ1-5, with no clear D. V lost 0 bases and J lost 4, with 4 bases in between. This CDR3 has 13 residues. Germline V gene data show CDR1 as SGHTA and CDR2 as FQGNSA. In nucleotides, the CDR3 is TGTGCCAGCAGCTTAGCCTGGAATCAGCCCCAGCATTTT. This encodes CASSLAWNQPQHF.

This clonotype was observed a few times. The J gene is TRBJ2-1, the V gene TRBV7-7; D gene uncertain. The V and J ends lost 2 bases and 4 bases respectively, with 6 bases between them. Germline V CDR1 and CDR2: SSHAT, FNYEAQ (reference sequence). The CDR3 is made up of 13 amino acids. This chain's CDR3 is CASSLYGYNEQFF. The CDR3 DNA sequence: TGTGCCAGCAGCTTATACGGATACAATGAGCAGTTCTTC.

DNA of the CDR3: TGTGCCATCAGACGGACGGACTCCTACGAGCAGTACGTC. It translates to CAIRRTDSYEQYV. V gene TRBV10-3 combines with J gene TRBJ2-7; no firm D call. Trimming shortened V by 6 bases and J by 0 bases, and 9 bases separated the two germline ends. This CDR3 is built from 13 residues. CDR1 and CDR2 from the germline V gene are ENHRY and SYGVKD.

The chain combines TRBV20-1 with TRBJ1-5, with TRBD1 matching over 12 bases. The V gene end was trimmed by 0 bases and the J gene end by 2 bases; junction bases not matched to a gene: 5. This CDR3 is 17 amino acids long. The germline gives CDR1 DFQATT, CDR2 SNEGSKA (reference sequence). CDR3 in DNA: TGCAGTGCTAGAGATAGGGACAGGGGGCAGCGCAATCAGCCCCAGCATTTT. It specifies CSARDRDRGQRNQPQHF.

J is TRBJ2-3 and V is TRBV4-2; TRBD1 matches at 8 bases. J lost 1 base, V lost 3 bases, and 6 bases had no gene match. CDR3 length: 16 amino acids. Germline assignment: CDR1 LGHNA and CDR2 YNFKEQ. CDR3 sequence reads: CASSHGGGQGTDTQYF. The CDR3 DNA sequence: TGTGCCAGCAGCCACGGAGGGGGACAGGGCACAGATACGCAGTATTTT.

This chain connects TRBV18 to TRBJ1-1, with TRBD1 identical over 10 bases. Germline V gene data show CDR1 as KGHSH and CDR2 as LQKENI. Trimming took 8 bases from V and 4 from J; bases not matched to a gene: 7. The CDR3 has 14 residues. CDR3 nucleotides: TGTGCCAGCAGCCCGGACAGGGGGGGCACTGAAGCTTTCTTT. Its translation: CASSPDRGGTEAFF. Complete variable domain (other parts from reference TRBV18 and TRBJ1-1): NAGVMQNPRHLVRRRGQEARLRCSPMKGHSHVYWYRQLPEEGLKFMVYLQKENIIDESGMPKERFSAEFPKEGPSILRIQQVVRGDSAAYFCASSPDRGGTEAFFGQGTRLTVV.

In the case of this clonotype: The junction departs from germline at one end; a sequencing error may be responsible. This chain connects TRBV27 to TRBJ1-4, with TRBD1 identical over 8 bases. Germline values: CDR1 MNHEY, CDR2 SMNVEV (reference sequence). The CDR3 covers 14 residues. CDR3 protein: CASSLYRGDERLFF. The DNA of the CDR3 is TGTGCCAGCAGTTTATACAGGGGGGACGAAAGACTGTTTTTT.

The V and J genes are TRBV6-1 and TRBJ1-2; D not resolved. The CDR3 length is 13 residues. The germline gives CDR1 MNHNS, CDR2 SASEGT. Trimming removed 6 bases at V and 6 bases at J, with 14 bases between. The CDR3 protein is CASRGTETDGYTF. As DNA, the CDR3 is TGTGCCAGCAGGGGAACCGAGACGGATGGCTACACCTTC.

This clonotype was seen a handful of times. The rearrangement joins TRBV6-1 to TRBJ2-6; a possible D gene is TRBD1 (5 bases). Germline lookup yields CDR1 MNHNS and CDR2 SASEGT. V was pared by 3 bases and J by 4 bases, with 10 bases between. The CDR3 is 15 residues long. The chain's CDR3 is CASSDQGYGANVLTF. In nucleotides, the CDR3 is TGTGCCAGCAGTGATCAGGGTTACGGGGCCAACGTCCTGACTTTC.

This chain links TRBV9 with TRBJ1-2; a possible D gene is TRBD1 (6 bases). Germline V CDR1 and CDR2: SGDLS, YYNGEE. Trimming left V 3 bases short and J 8 bases short, with 20 bases between. The CDR3 has 15 amino acids. CDR3 residues: CASSALTGRFVGYTF. Here the CDR3 DNA reads TGTGCCAGCAGCGCCCTGACAGGACGGTTCGTAGGCTACACCTTC.

V gene TRBV7-9 combines with J gene TRBJ2-7; D ambiguous. Germline V lookup: CDR1 SEHNR, CDR2 FQNEAQ (reference sequence). Trimming shortened V by 1 base and J by 0 bases, and 4 bases separated the two germline ends. This CDR3 has 13 residues. The DNA for the CDR3 is TGTGCCAGCAGCTTAGTGCCCTCCTACGAGCAGTACTTC. Its protein product is CASSLVPSYEQYF.

This clonotype was counted only a few times. The V call is TRBV10-3, the J call TRBJ1-1, with TRBD1 matching over 9 bases. V was pared by 4 bases and J by 2 bases, with 2 bases of the junction left unmatched. The CDR3 consists of 14 residues. Germline V gene sequence: CDR1 ENHRY, CDR2 SYGVKD. The CDR3 coding sequence is TGTGCCATCAGTGGAACAGGGGGCAACACTGAAGCTTTCTTT. It specifies CAISGTGGNTEAFF.

This clonotype was detected a few times. This chain connects TRBV7-2 to TRBJ2-3; TRBD2 matches at 9 bases. J was trimmed by 2 bases and V by 2 bases; bases with no gene match: 8. The CDR3 runs to 17 residues. Germline lookup yields CDR1 SGHTA and CDR2 FQGNSA. CDR3 amino acids: CASSLRSSGTYTDTQYF. The CDR3, as DNA: TGTGCCAGCAGCTTAAGGTCTAGCGGGACTTACACAGATACGCAGTATTTT.

The chain has TRBV20-1 and TRBJ2-2; possible D gene TRBD2, 6 bases. V was pared by 1 base and J by 3 bases, with 12 bases between. The CDR3 totals 15 residues. CDR1 is DFQATT, CDR2 SNEGSKA, per germline (reference sequence). As DNA, the CDR3 is TGCAGTGCTAGAGCACGGGGGATAGACACCGGGGAGCTGTTTTTT. Its translation: CSARARGIDTGELFF.

The J gene is TRBJ2-1, the V gene TRBV5-5, with 7 nucleotides matching TRBD1. Germline V lookup: CDR1 SGHKS, CDR2 YYEKEE (reference sequence). V was clipped by 3 bases and J by 2 bases; unmatched bases: 5. This CDR3 region has 15 residues. The CDR3 bases are TGTGCCAGCAGCTCCAACGGGACAGCCTACAATGAGCAGTTCTTC. Its translation: CASSSNGTAYNEQFF.

The chain is built from TRBV18 and TRBJ2-5; TRBD1 is a possible D gene (6 bases). V was shortened by 0 bases and J by 3 bases, with 8 bases between the two germline ends. Germline CDR1 is KGHSH and CDR2 is LQKENI. CDR3 length: 14 amino acids. CDR3 coding DNA: TGTGCCAGCTCACCACCTAACAGGGAAGAGACCCAGTACTTC. Encoded protein: CASSPPNREETQYF.

The CDR3 loop is CAISDWAGEDYGYTF. CDR3 nucleotide sequence: TGTGCCATCAGTGATTGGGCAGGCGAGGACTATGGCTACACCTTC. The chain links TRBV10-3 to TRBJ1-2; D gene ambiguous. In germline, CDR1 is ENHRY, CDR2 SYGVKD. The CDR3 covers 15 residues. Trimming pared 3 bases from V and 3 bases from J, leaving 14 bases between.

This clonotype was counted only a few times. CDR3 loop: CSAAAEINGYTF. The CDR3 DNA is TGCAGTGCTGCTGCTGAGATAAATGGCTACACCTTC. The chain links TRBV20-1 to TRBJ1-2; D unresolved. Trimming removed 5 bases from V and 6 bases from J, with 13 bases in between. CDR3 length equals 12 residues. The germline CDR1 and CDR2 sequences are DFQATT and SNEGSKA (reference sequence).

The V and J genes are TRBV5-4 and TRBJ2-3; D uncertain. CDR1 is SGHNT and CDR2 is YYREEE in the germline V gene (reference sequence). V lost 0 bases and J 4 bases, leaving 6 bases between the germline ends. CDR3 length equals 13 residues. In nucleotides, the CDR3 is TGTGCCAGCAGCTTGGCTGCTGCAGATACGCAGTATTTT. Translating gives CASSLAAADTQYF. The full variable domain, with the rest looked up from reference TRBV5-4 and TRBJ2-3, is ETGVTQSPTHLIKTRGQQVTLRCSSQSGHNTVSWYQQALGQGPQFIFQYYREEENGRGNFPPRFSGLQFPNYSSELNVNALELDDSALYLCASSLAAADTQYFGPGTRLTVL.